This TCR beta chain came from a study of blood T cell repertoires in COVID-19. Generated by immunoSEQ multiplex PCR, the TCRdb table keeps only in-frame clones and is missing some. The sample holds about 250,000 clones; around 90% are singletons and the top ten take approximately 1.3%. The V end was cut by 1 base, the J end by 1 base, with 10 bases between. CDR3 size: 15 residues. Germline lookup yields CDR1 SGHTA and CDR2 FQGNSA. About this clone itself: This sample also contains other DNA sequences that code for the same CDR3.

The chain carries TRBV7-2 and TRBJ2-5; no clear D gene. Specimen: peripheral blood. The TCR comes from an elderly man with acute or convalescent COVID-19. The CDR3 sequence is CASSLGRGSQETQYF. Written as DNA, the CDR3 is TGTGCCAGCAGCTTAGGTAGAGGTTCCCAAGAGACCCAGTACTTC.